Below, 20 T cell receptor beta chains from the same sample are listed, as sequenced in a study of T cells in Graves' hyperthyroidism and ophthalmopathy. RNA transcripts were the template for amplifying TCR beta CDR3 regions. During a first-round RT-PCR of the TCR CDR3, the HTBI primer set was used. TCRdb reprocessed the multiplex PCR reads with MiXCR, giving one entry per CDR3 protein. The table has some 620,000 distinct CDR3 sequences, about a sixth seen once. Sequenced material: blood. These receptors were taken from a woman aged 30 to 39 with Graves' hyperthyroidism.

The rearrangement joins TRBV6-1 to TRBJ1-3; 7 bases are shared with TRBD1. The J segment lost 1 base and the V segment lost 6 bases, leaving 9 bases of the junction unmatched. From germline, CDR1 is MNHNS and CDR2 SASEGT. CDR3 length: 16 amino acids. CDR3 in DNA: TGTGCCAGCAGGAGAGACAGGGACCCATCTGGAAACACCATATATTTT. This encodes CASRRDRDPSGNTIYF.

At least ten counts were recorded for this clonotype. This chain links TRBV20-1 with TRBJ2-7, with D tentatively TRBD1 (7 bases). The CDR3 is 15 amino acids. Germline CDR1 DFQATT, CDR2 SNEGSKA (reference sequence). Trimming cost V 3 bases and J 5 bases, with 20 bases left between them. The CDR3 DNA follows: TGCAGTGCTAGTATCGGAGGGGGCGCTGGGGACGAGCAGTACTTC. This sequence encodes CSASIGGGAGDEQYF.

DNA of the CDR3: TGTGCCAGCAGCGATAACGGTCTTGCTGAAGCTTTCTTT. This translates into CASSDNGLAEAFF. The chain couples TRBV11-2 to TRBJ1-1; D is uncertain. Trimming left V 5 bases short and J 6 bases short, with 13 bases between. The CDR3 extends over 13 amino acids. Germline-derived CDR1 and CDR2 are SGHAT and FQNNGV.

This clonotype was recorded at least ten times. For the CDR3, the DNA is TGTGCCTGGACCGGACTGAACACCGGGGAGCTGTTTTTT. Protein product: CAWTGLNTGELFF. The gene calls are TRBV30 and TRBJ2-2; tentative D call: TRBD2 (5 bases). Trimming pared 4 bases from V and 1 base from J, leaving 7 bases between. Germline CDR1 is GTSNPN and CDR2 is SVGIG (reference sequence). The CDR3 runs to 13 residues.

This clonotype was detected many times. This chain connects TRBV12-3 or TRBV12-4 to TRBJ2-1, with D maybe TRBD2 (5 bases). This CDR3 is 13 amino acids long. Trimming took 4 bases from V and 7 from J, leaving 11 bases between them. The CDR3 DNA follows: TGTGCCAGCAGTTCACAACTAGTTAATGAGCAGTTCTTC. Translated: CASSSQLVNEQFF.

This clonotype was detected ten times or more. J is TRBJ2-1 and V is TRBV28; no clear D gene. The CDR3 loop spans 13 amino acids. CDR1 is MDHEN, CDR2 SYDVKM, per germline. Between the trimmed V and J ends, which lost 7 bases and 4 bases, there was a span of 11 bases. CDR3 DNA: TGTGCCAGCAAGGTTGGCGGATACAATGAGCAGTTCTTC. It encodes CASKVGGYNEQFF.

The DNA for the CDR3 is TGTGCCAGCATCTTAGGACTAGGGGAGGGGAATGAGCAGTTCTTC. It is translated as CASILGLGEGNEQFF. The rearrangement joins TRBV28 to TRBJ2-1; TRBD2 aligns across 7 bases. This CDR3 spans 15 amino acids. V dropped 7 bases and J dropped 7; count of bases not matched to a gene: 13. Germline V lookup: CDR1 MDHEN, CDR2 SYDVKM.

V is TRBV6-9 and J is TRBJ2-7; TRBD2 aligns across 10 bases. CDR3 length equals 15 residues. Germline V gene sequence: CDR1 MNHGY, CDR2 SVAAGI. The J segment lost 3 bases and the V segment lost 4 bases, leaving 6 bases of the junction unmatched. The CDR3 protein is CASSSPGLANYEQYF. CDR3 sequence (DNA): TGTGCCAGCAGTTCCCCGGGACTAGCGAACTACGAGCAGTACTTC.

This clonotype has a count of ten or more. The chain has TRBV18 and TRBJ1-6; 7 bases match TRBD1. The length of the CDR3 is 16 residues. V was pared by 4 bases and J by 5 bases, with 8 bases of the junction left unmatched. From germline, CDR1 is KGHSH and CDR2 LQKENI. This chain's CDR3 is CASSLSPGTDNSPLHF. The DNA of the CDR3 is TGTGCCAGCTCACTCTCGCCCGGGACAGATAATTCACCCCTCCACTTT. Full variable domain (rest looked up from reference TRBV18 and TRBJ1-6): NAGVMQNPRHLVRRRGQEARLRCSPMKGHSHVYWYRQLPEEGLKFMVYLQKENIIDESGMPKERFSAEFPKEGPSILRIQQVVRGDSAAYFCASSLSPGTDNSPLHFGNGTRLTVT.

The chain uses TRBV5-5 and TRBJ2-7; D is perhaps TRBD2 (6 bases). CDR3 size: 13 residues. Per the germline V gene, CDR1 is SGHKS and CDR2 is YYEKEE (reference sequence). V was clipped by 6 bases and J by 4 bases, with 14 bases between them. DNA of the CDR3: TGTGCCAGCACTGGAGGGCCTCGGTACGAGCAGTACTTC. It is translated as CASTGGPRYEQYF.

V usage is TRBV7-9 and J usage is TRBJ2-3; D is unclear. The CDR3 has 14 amino acids. Germline lookup yields CDR1 SEHNR and CDR2 FQNEAQ (reference sequence). Trimming took off 1 base at V and 2 bases at J, with 7 bases between the two ends. The DNA of the CDR3 is TGTGCCAGCAGCTTAGGAGTTCCCACAGATACGCAGTATTTT. Its translation is CASSLGVPTDTQYF.

This clonotype was counted a few times. The chain recombines TRBV10-3 with TRBJ1-5, with 7 positions matching TRBD1. Trimming removed 4 bases from V and 4 bases from J; junction bases left unmatched: 4. Germline CDR1 ENHRY, CDR2 SYGVKD. The CDR3 is made up of 14 amino acids. This CDR3 reads CAISGGGSNQPQHF. The CDR3 DNA is TGTGCCATCAGTGGAGGGGGCTCAAATCAGCCCCAGCATTTT.

A few counts support this clonotype. This CDR3 is CASSEQGSPGNTIYF. In nucleotides, the CDR3 is TGTGCCAGCAGCGAACAGGGGAGTCCTGGAAACACCATATATTTT. V is TRBV7-3 and J is TRBJ1-3, with 7 nucleotides matching TRBD1. Per the germline V gene, CDR1 is SGHTA and CDR2 is FQGTGA. There are 15 residues in the CDR3. With V trimmed by 5 bases and J by 2 bases, 6 bases remained unmatched.

Many counts were recorded for this clonotype. V and J are TRBV6-1 and TRBJ2-4; 9 bases match TRBD1. Looked up from germline, CDR1 is MNHNS and CDR2 is SASEGT. Trimming took 6 bases from V and 1 from J; bases not matched to a gene: 10. The CDR3 has 17 amino acids. The CDR3 nucleotides read TGTGCCAGCAGCCCGGGACAGGGTTCCAAGGCCAAAAACATTCAGTACTTC. This sequence encodes CASSPGQGSKAKNIQYF.

This clonotype was counted at least ten times. The chain couples TRBV12-3 or TRBV12-4 to TRBJ2-7; tentative D call: TRBD2 (7 bases). The CDR3 runs to 15 residues. V gave up 5 bases and J gave up 3 bases, with 17 bases separating them. Here the CDR3 DNA reads TGTGCCAGCAGTCCCCCCTGGGAGGGGGGCTACGAGCAGTACTTC. Its protein is CASSPPWEGGYEQYF.

As for this clonotype: This may be a read error, as it is one base from a much larger clone. The chain combines TRBV2 with TRBJ2-6, with no clear D. Germline V gives CDR1 SNHLY, CDR2 FYNNEI. The ends were cut back, 5 bases at V and 2 bases at J, with 10 bases in the middle. The CDR3 is made up of 15 amino acids. The CDR3 loop is CASSSRFAGANVLTF. DNA of the CDR3: TGTGCCAGCAGTTCAAGGTTCGCTGGGGCCAACGTCCTGACTTTC.

The sample holds many counts of this clonotype. This rearrangement joins TRBV27 to TRBJ2-1, with D unresolved. This CDR3 spans 15 amino acids. V was cut by 3 bases and J by 3 bases, with 12 bases left in between. Germline V gene data show CDR1 as MNHEY and CDR2 as SMNVEV (reference sequence). The CDR3 DNA follows: TGTGCCAGCAGTTTCCAGAAAGTCCACTACAATGAGCAGTTCTTC. This translates into CASSFQKVHYNEQFF.

The genes are TRBV9 and TRBJ2-1; D is perhaps TRBD1 or TRBD2 (5 bases each). The germline gives CDR1 SGDLS, CDR2 YYNGEE. V gave up 0 bases and J gave up 5 bases, with 12 bases separating them. The CDR3 loop spans 15 amino acids. This CDR3 reads CASSVVGETDNEQFF. CDR3 bases: TGTGCCAGCAGCGTAGTGGGGGAGACTGACAATGAGCAGTTCTTC. Using reference TRBV9 and TRBJ2-1 for the parts outside the CDR3, the full variable domain is DSGVTQTPKHLITATGQRVTLRCSPRSGDLSVYWYQQSLDQGLQFLIQYYNGEERAKGNILERFSAQQFPDLHSELNLSSLELGDSALYFCASSVVGETDNEQFFGPGTRLTVL.

V is TRBV7-9 and J is TRBJ1-2, with 9 nucleotides matching TRBD1. Germline V gives CDR1 SEHNR, CDR2 FQNEAQ (reference sequence). The CDR3 contains 14 residues. Trimming cost V 5 bases and J 7 bases; bases outside gene matches: 8. DNA of the CDR3: TGTGCCAGCAGCCCGATCCCACAGGGGGCTGGCTACACCTTC. Amino acids: CASSPIPQGAGYTF.

The J gene is TRBJ2-3, the V gene TRBV5-6, with D possibly TRBD2 on 6 matching bases. CDR3 size: 16 residues. Trimming shortened V by 0 bases and J by 3 bases, and 14 bases separated the two germline ends. CDR1 SGHDT and CDR2 YYEEEE come from the germline V gene. The CDR3 coding sequence is TGTGCCAGCAGCTTGGACCGGGACTCTTCTACAGATACGCAGTATTTT. It is translated as CASSLDRDSSTDTQYF. The entire variable domain, with the rest obtained from reference TRBV5-6 and TRBJ2-3, is as follows: DAGVTQSPTHLIKTRGQQVTLRCSPKSGHDTVSWYQQALGQGPQFIFQYYEEEERQRGNFPDRFSGHQFPNYSSELNVNALLLGDSALYLCASSLDRDSSTDTQYFGPGTRLTVL.